A single sample is the source of the 23 T cell receptor beta chains below, sequenced in a study of tumor and adjacent non-tumor tissue in lung cancer. The template was RNA from unsorted bulk tissue. This non-tumor lung sample came from over 3 cm beyond the tumor edge. A modified ARM-PCR protocol with three rounds of nested PCR amplified TCRbeta. MiXCR was run by TCRdb on the multiplex PCR reads, yielding one entry per CDR3 protein. The sample carries around 57,000 distinct CDR3 sequences, around 61% recorded once. What was sequenced was distant non-tumor lung tissue. These receptors were taken from a man between 65 and 85 years old with non-small cell lung cancer.

This clonotype has a count of ten or more. CDR3 loop: CASSPGTQWARNEQFF. The CDR3 DNA sequence: TGTGCCAGCAGCCCCGGGACACAGTGGGCCAGGAATGAGCAGTTCTTC. The genes are TRBV6-5 and TRBJ2-1, with a tentative D call TRBD1 (6 bases). The CDR3 length is 16 residues. Germline CDR1 reads MNHEY; CDR2 reads SVGAGI. V was cut by 6 bases and J by 7 bases, with 22 bases left in between.

About this clonotype: The junction does not match germline at one end; this may be a read error. The rearrangement links TRBV10-3 to TRBJ2-4, with 9 bases matching TRBD2. The CDR3 is 14 amino acids. The germline V gene encodes CDR1 ENHRY and CDR2 SYGVKD. In DNA, the CDR3 is TGTGCCATCAGTGGTAGCGGGAGTGGAAACATTCAATACTTC. It codes for CAISGSGSGNIQYF.

As for this clonotype: A read error may produce the germline difference seen at one junction end. The V gene is TRBV5-4, the J gene TRBJ2-5; 11 bases are shared with TRBD2. The CDR3 runs to 15 residues. The V gene's germline CDR1 is SGHNT and CDR2 YYREEE (reference sequence). Here the CDR3 reads CASRKTSGGQATQYF. CDR3 nucleotide sequence: TGTGCCAGCAGGAAAACTAGCGGGGGCCAAGCGACCCAATACTTC. The full variable domain, its missing parts supplied by reference TRBV5-4 and TRBJ2-5, is ETGVTQSPTHLIKTRGQQVTLRCSSQSGHNTVSWYQQALGQGPQFIFQYYREEENGRGNFPPRFSGLQFPNYSSELNVNALELDDSALYLCASRKTSGGQATQYFGPGTRLLVL.

The table lists this clonotype with many counts. This sequence joins TRBV20-1 and TRBJ2-7; 15 nucleotides match TRBD2. CDR3 length equals 13 residues. The junction had 3 bases not matched to a gene; V was cut back by 5 bases and J by 7 bases. Germline CDR1 reads DFQATT; CDR2 reads SNEGSKA (reference sequence). The chain's CDR3 is CSAGGLAGGEQYF. CDR3 DNA: TGCAGTGCTGGGGGACTAGCGGGAGGAGAGCAGTACTTC.

Ten or more counts support this clonotype. The chain links TRBV15 to TRBJ2-2; TRBD1 aligns across 8 bases. V shed 4 bases, J shed 6 bases, and the junction held 7 bases outside the gene matches. Germline lookup yields CDR1 LNHNV and CDR2 YYDKDF (reference sequence). The CDR3 contains 15 residues. The CDR3 DNA reads as TGTGCCACCAGCACGCGACAGGGGCGGTCCGGGGAGCTGTTTTTT. It specifies CATSTRQGRSGELFF.

Of note for this clonotype: The conserved final phenylalanine or tryptophan is absent from the CDR3, which likely points to a read error. V and J are TRBV5-8 and TRBJ1-2; a weak D match, TRBD1 (5 bases). Trimming stripped 7 bases from V and 10 bases from J, with 17 bases between. The CDR3 is 12 residues long. Germline V gene data show CDR1 as SGHTS and CDR2 as YDEGEE. CDR3 sequence: CASSLEGSVYTL. The CDR3 region has the DNA TGTGCCAGCTCCTTGGAGGGGTCTGTCTACACCTTA.

Concerning this clonotype: Germline is not matched at one junction end, which may reflect a read error. V gene TRBV6-1 combines with J gene TRBJ2-1; TRBD2 matches 8 bases. The CDR3 covers 15 residues. Looked up from germline, CDR1 is MNHNS and CDR2 is SASEGT. The CDR3 loop reads CTSSETSGGYNEQFF. CDR3 sequence (DNA): TGTACCAGCAGTGAAACTAGCGGTGGGTATAATGAGCAGTTCTTC.

The chain uses TRBV20-1 and TRBJ2-7, with 11 positions matching TRBD2. The CDR3 length is 16 residues. V was clipped by 5 bases and J by 2 bases; unmatched bases: 11. From germline, CDR1 is DFQATT and CDR2 SNEGSKA (reference sequence). CDR3 coding DNA: TGCAGTGCTTCAGTACTAGCGGGGGCGACAGCCTACGAGCAGTACTTC. As protein: CSASVLAGATAYEQYF.

This clonotype has a handful of counts. The J gene is TRBJ2-6, the V gene TRBV6-5; weak D call: TRBD2 (6 bases). With 4 bases removed from V and 5 bases from J, the gap between germline ends came to 18 bases. The CDR3 spans 17 residues. Germline-derived CDR1 and CDR2 are MNHEY and SVGAGI. CDR3 nucleotides: TGTGCCAGCAGTTCCGTATATCGGGGGATTTGGGCCAACGTCCTGACTTTC. As protein: CASSSVYRGIWANVLTF.

V is TRBV6-1 and J is TRBJ2-1; D gene ambiguous. Germline-derived CDR1 and CDR2 are MNHNS and SASEGT. Trimming removed 3 bases from V and 8 bases from J, with 14 bases in between. The CDR3 is 14 residues long. The CDR3 nucleotides read TGTGCCAGCAGTGAGGGTCTAGTGAGCGATGAGCAGTTCTTC. It codes for CASSEGLVSDEQFF.

A word on this clonotype: This may be a read error: a much more frequent sequence differs by one nucleotide. The J gene is TRBJ2-7, the V gene TRBV24-1; TRBD1 aligns across 9 bases. The CDR3 contains 15 residues. Per the germline V gene, CDR1 is KGHDR and CDR2 is SFDVKD. The CDR3 sequence is CAISDPGTGPGEQYF. CDR3 bases: TGTGCCATCAGTGATCCCGGGACAGGGCCGGGCGAGCAGTACTTC.

Note on this clonotype: As the CDR3 is not closed by the conserved phenylalanine or tryptophan, this likely results from a read error. V is TRBV11-1 and J is TRBJ2-2; 7 bases fit TRBD1. This CDR3 contains 11 residues. Germline CDR1 and CDR2: SGHAT and FQDESV (reference sequence). The V gene end was trimmed by 6 bases and the J gene end by 13 bases; junction bases not matched to a gene: 5. The CDR3, as DNA: TGTGCCAGCAGGCGACAGGGTGGGCTGTTTTCT. Protein: CASRRQGGLFS.

The chain uses TRBV5-4 and TRBJ2-1; the match to TRBD2 covers 7 bases. This CDR3 has 15 residues. Trimming took 5 bases from V and 13 from J; bases not matched to a gene: 18. CDR1 is SGHNT and CDR2 is YYREEE in the germline V gene (reference sequence). The DNA of the CDR3 is TGTGCCAGCAGTGCACAAGGGTATATGGGAGGGCAACAGTTCTTC. It yields the protein CASSAQGYMGGQQFF.

This chain connects TRBV28 to TRBJ1-1; TRBD1 matches 9 bases. V lost 7 bases to trimming and J lost 12 bases; unmatched junction nucleotides: 9. CDR3 size: 12 residues. Germline CDR1 and CDR2: MDHEN and SYDVKM. The chain's CDR3 is CASIPPDRGSFF. The CDR3 DNA is TGTGCCAGCATCCCCCCGGACAGGGGATCTTTCTTT.

To note about this clonotype: This may stem from a read error, because a much larger clone lies one nucleotide away. The chain links TRBV4-1 to TRBJ1-1; 7 nucleotides match TRBD1. With V trimmed by 4 bases and J by 0 bases, 8 bases remained unmatched. Germline V CDR1 and CDR2: MGHRA, YSYEKL. This CDR3 is built from 16 residues. CDR3 DNA: TGCGCCAGCAGCCGACGGGACAGTGTTATGAACACTGAAGCTTTCTTT. Its protein is CASSRRDSVMNTEAFF.

A word on this clonotype: A much larger clone differs from this one at a single base, so this may be a read error. The V gene is TRBV12-3 or TRBV12-4, the J gene TRBJ1-4, with 7 nucleotides matching TRBD1. The length of the CDR3 is 15 residues. The CDR3 sequence: CAGSQRTGLNEKLFF. The CDR3 DNA is TGTGCCGGCAGTCAGAGGACAGGTTTGAATGAAAAACTGTTTTTT.

The gene calls are TRBV29-1 and TRBJ1-2, with D possibly matching TRBD1 (6 bases). The CDR3 sequence is 17 residues long. Germline CDR1 reads SQVTM; CDR2 reads ANQGSEA. Between the trimmed V and J ends, which lost 1 base and 6 bases, there was a span of 24 bases. The CDR3 is CSVEGGKGTHHYDGYTF. In nucleotides, the CDR3 is TGCAGCGTTGAAGGGGGTAAAGGGACACATCATTATGATGGCTACACCTTC. The full variable domain, rest sourced from reference TRBV29-1 and TRBJ1-2, is SAVISQKPSRDICQRGTSLTIQCQVDSQVTMMFWYRQQPGQSLTLIATANQGSEATYESGFVIDKFPISRPNLTFSTLTVSNMSPEDSSIYLCSVEGGKGTHHYDGYTFGSGTRLTVV.

This chain uses TRBV11-2 with TRBJ2-1, with unresolved D. Trimming took 5 bases from V and 8 from J, leaving 13 bases between them. Germline CDR1 SGHAT, CDR2 FQNNGV. CDR3 length: 13 residues. CDR3 sequence: CASSKGLDDEQFF. The DNA for the CDR3 is TGTGCCAGCAGCAAAGGTTTAGACGATGAGCAGTTCTTC.

CDR3 nucleotide sequence: TGCAGTGCACTAGCGGGAGAACCAGGTACGCAGTATTTT. Its translation: CSALAGEPGTQYF. This chain joins TRBV20-1 and TRBJ2-3, with 11 bases identical to TRBD2. Looked up from germline, CDR1 is DFQATT and CDR2 is SNEGSKA (reference sequence). The V gene end was trimmed by 6 bases and the J gene end by 8 bases; junction bases not matched to a gene: 7. The CDR3 totals 13 residues.

This clonotype was counted at least ten times. The V and J genes are TRBV6-1 and TRBJ2-3; D is ambiguous. In germline, CDR1 is MNHNS, CDR2 SASEGT. The CDR3 spans 12 residues. Trimming cost V 5 bases and J 5 bases, with 8 bases left between them. The CDR3 region has the DNA TGTGCCAGCAGTAAAAGAGTAGATACGCAGTATTTT. The encoded protein is CASSKRVDTQYF.

As regards this clonotype: The missing conserved phenylalanine or tryptophan at the end of this CDR3 makes a read error likely. This chain joins TRBV12-3 or TRBV12-4 and TRBJ2-5; D is undetermined. This CDR3 has 12 residues. V dropped 3 bases and J dropped 2 bases, with 4 bases sitting between them. This chain's CDR3 is CASSLAQETQYL. The CDR3 region has the DNA TGTGCCAGCAGTTTGGCACAAGAGACCCAGTACTTA.

This clonotype was counted many times. The chain recombines TRBV20-1 with TRBJ2-7; no clear D. Trimming took 2 bases from V and 2 from J, leaving 7 bases between them. Germline V gene sequence: CDR1 DFQATT, CDR2 SNEGSKA (reference sequence). CDR3 length equals 12 residues. CDR3 in amino acids: CSARTDTYEQYF. CDR3 DNA sequence: TGCAGTGCTAGAACAGACACCTACGAGCAGTACTTC.

On this clonotype: A much larger clone is a single base away; this may be a read error. The genes are TRBV4-1 and TRBJ2-2, with D tentatively TRBD1 or TRBD2 (6 bases each). The V end was cut by 0 bases, the J end by 5 bases, with 13 bases between. Germline values: CDR1 MGHRA, CDR2 YSYEKL. The CDR3 length is 16 residues. The CDR3 DNA sequence: TGCGCCAGCAGCCAAGAGGACTACAGGGCGACCGGGGAGCTGTTTTTT. Encoded protein: CASSQEDYRATGELFF.